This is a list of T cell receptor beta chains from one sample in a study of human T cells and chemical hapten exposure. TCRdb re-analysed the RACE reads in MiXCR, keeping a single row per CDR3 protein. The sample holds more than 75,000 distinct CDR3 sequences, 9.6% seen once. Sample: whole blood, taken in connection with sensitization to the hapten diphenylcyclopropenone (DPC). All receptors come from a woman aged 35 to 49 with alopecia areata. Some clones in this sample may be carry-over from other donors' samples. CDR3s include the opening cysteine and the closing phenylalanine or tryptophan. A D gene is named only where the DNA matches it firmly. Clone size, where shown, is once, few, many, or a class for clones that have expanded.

CASSRDGFYEQYF,TGTGCCAGCAGCCGGGACGGGTTCTACGAGCAGTACTTC,TRBJ2-7,.,TRBV5-4,many
CASSYSGGVNSPLHF,TGTGCCAGCAGTTACTCGGGAGGGGTTAATTCACCCCTCCACTTT,TRBJ1-6,.,TRBV6-5,.
CSVEDQDSASYNEQFF,TGCAGCGTTGAAGATCAAGACAGTGCCTCCTACAATGAGCAGTTCTTC,TRBJ2-1,.,TRBV29-1,many
CASSAGTSFTDTDTQYF,TGTGCCAGCAGCGCCGGGACTAGCTTCACTGACACAGATACGCAGTATTTT,TRBJ2-3,TRBD2,TRBV7-8,.
CASSLDREREQYF,TGTGCCAGCAGCTTAGACAGGGAACGCGAGCAGTACTTC,TRBJ2-7,.,TRBV7-9,.
CASSSFTDTQYF,TGTGCCAGCAGCTCCTTCACAGATACGCAGTATTTT,TRBJ2-3,.,TRBV5-4,few
CASSAQVSTDTQYF,TGTGCCAGCAGCGCACAGGTTAGCACAGATACGCAGTATTTT,TRBJ2-3,.,TRBV9,.
CASSLSTMMNTEAFF,TGTGCCAGCAGTTTATCGACAATGATGAACACTGAAGCTTTCTTT,TRBJ1-1,.,TRBV27,.
CASSSRQGDTEAFF,TGTGCCAGCAGTTCACGACAGGGTGACACTGAAGCTTTCTTT,TRBJ1-1,TRBD1,TRBV12-3/TRBV12-4,few
CASSLSSQGGSYEQYF,TGTGCCAGCAGCTTGTCCTCACAGGGGGGGTCCTACGAGCAGTACTTC,TRBJ2-7,.,TRBV11-2,.
CASSQDVGTVGYGYTF,TGTGCCAGCAGCCAAGATGTGGGGACAGTCGGCTATGGCTACACCTTC,TRBJ1-2,TRBD1,TRBV4-2,.
CASLQGVGTEAFF,TGTGCCAGTTTACAGGGGGTAGGAACTGAAGCTTTCTTT,TRBJ1-1,TRBD1,TRBV6-6,.
CASSPQGASGETTLSPNEQFF,TGTGCCAGCTCACCCCAAGGGGCTAGCGGGGAGACAACCCTCAGTCCTAATGAGCAGTTCTTC,TRBJ2-1,TRBD2,TRBV18,many
CASSWDLSYEQYF,TGTGCCAGTAGTTGGGACTTGTCCTACGAGCAGTACTTC,TRBJ2-7,.,TRBV19,.
CASQSATNEKLFF,TGTGCCAGCCAGTCAGCAACTAATGAAAAACTGTTTTTT,TRBJ1-4,.,TRBV6-6,.
CASSLSNREDTQYF,TGTGCCAGCAGTTTATCGAACAGGGAAGATACGCAGTATTTT,TRBJ2-3,.,TRBV27,few
CASSPGTYDYEQYF,TGCGCCAGCAGCCCGGGGACTTATGACTACGAGCAGTACTTC,TRBJ2-7,.,TRBV5-1,few
CASSRGGLADSYEQYF,TGTGCCAGCAGCCGCGGGGGACTAGCGGACTCCTACGAGCAGTACTTC,TRBJ2-7,TRBD2,TRBV4-2,.
CASSFEGQKYNEQFF,TGTGCCAGCAGTTTTGAGGGACAGAAATACAATGAGCAGTTCTTC,TRBJ2-1,TRBD1,TRBV12-3/TRBV12-4,few
CASSFRGFREKLFF,TGTGCCAGCAGTTTCCGCGGTTTTAGGGAAAAACTGTTTTTT,TRBJ1-4,.,TRBV12-3/TRBV12-4,few
CASSQLVRVDYGYTF,TGTGCCAGCAGCCAACTCGTCCGGGTGGACTATGGCTACACCTTC,TRBJ1-2,.,TRBV5-6,many
CASSGADRGLNHEQYF,TGTGCCAGCAGTGGCGCCGACAGGGGATTAAACCACGAGCAGTACTTC,TRBJ2-7,TRBD1,TRBV6-2/TRBV6-3,few
CASSQGLAGAQETQYF,TGTGCCAGCTCACAAGGGCTAGCGGGGGCCCAAGAGACCCAGTACTTC,TRBJ2-5,TRBD2,TRBV7-9,many
CASSPQDRAGELFF,TGTGCCAGCAGCCCCCAAGACAGGGCCGGGGAGCTGTTTTTT,TRBJ2-2,TRBD1,TRBV3-1,many
CSVVGTGGSNEKLFF,TGCAGCGTTGTTGGGACAGGGGGCTCTAATGAAAAACTGTTTTTT,TRBJ1-4,TRBD1,TRBV29-1,.
CSARSPSGGKETQYF,TGCAGTGCTAGGTCGCCTAGCGGGGGGAAAGAGACCCAGTACTTC,TRBJ2-5,TRBD2,TRBV20-1,few
CSARTSGGADTQYF,TGCAGTGCAAGGACTAGCGGGGGTGCAGATACGCAGTATTTT,TRBJ2-3,TRBD2,TRBV20-1,.
CASSLSRGRGPNEKLFF,TGTGCCAGCAGCTTATCGCGGGGCCGGGGTCCTAATGAAAAACTGTTTTTT,TRBJ1-4,.,TRBV7-8,.
CRAIAGGTYEQYF,TGCAGGGCTATAGCGGGGGGGACCTACGAGCAGTACTTC,TRBJ2-7,TRBD2,TRBV20-1,few
CASRGTGRMVVAFF,TGTGCCAGCAGGGGGACAGGGCGAATGGTAGTAGCTTTCTTT,TRBJ1-1,TRBD1,TRBV6-1,few
CASSFGSRATNEKLFF,TGTGCCAGCAGTTTTGGAAGTCGGGCAACTAATGAAAAACTGTTTTTT,TRBJ1-4,.,TRBV6-6,few
CSALGAQETQYF,TGCAGTGCGCTGGGGGCACAAGAGACCCAGTACTTC,TRBJ2-5,.,TRBV20-1,many
CASRSQGGPTYEQYF,TGTGCCAGCAGGAGCCAGGGGGGGCCGACCTACGAGCAGTACTTC,TRBJ2-7,.,TRBV6-5,few
CASSPLIPETETYEQYF,TGTGCCAGCTCACCCCTGATTCCCGAGACAGAAACCTACGAGCAGTACTTC,TRBJ2-7,.,TRBV18,few
CSVENFGQLKETQYF,TGCAGCGTTGAAAACTTCGGACAGTTGAAAGAGACCCAGTACTTC,TRBJ2-5,.,TRBV29-1,many
CASSFGAVETLYF,TGTGCCAGCAGTTTTGGAGCGGTGGAGACCCTGTACTTC,TRBJ2-5,.,TRBV12-3/TRBV12-4,.